One sample yielded the 24 T cell receptor beta chains listed below, sequenced in a study of long-term antiretroviral therapy in people with HIV. An immunoSEQ assay, version v3.0, was performed at survey level. Sequenced by immunoSEQ multiplex PCR; TCRdb stores in-frame clones only, minus some. This table holds some 25,000 clones, around 85% found once. This specimen consisted of unsorted PBMCs, obtained 0.7 years before starting antiretroviral therapy. The origin of the receptors is a man aged 30 to 45 with HIV.

The chain joins TRBV18 to TRBJ2-7; TRBD1 agrees at 7 bases. The V and J ends lost 3 bases and 3 bases, in that order; junction bases with no gene match: 2. CDR3 length: 13 amino acids. Germline CDR1 and CDR2: KGHSH and LQKENI. CDR3 loop: CASSPGTVYEQYF. CDR3 nucleotides: TGTGCCAGCTCACCTGGGACAGTCTACGAGCAGTACTTC.

The rearrangement uses TRBV18 and TRBJ2-7; D may be TRBD1 (5 bases). Germline V gives CDR1 KGHSH, CDR2 LQKENI. Trimming took off 5 bases at V and 2 bases at J, with 16 bases between the two ends. The CDR3 sequence is 15 residues long. CDR3 nucleotides: TGTGCCAGCTCAAAAGATCAGGGCCCAACCTACGAGCAGTACTTC. This encodes CASSKDQGPTYEQYF.

The chain carries TRBV29-1 and TRBJ2-5, with 9 bases lining up with TRBD1. Germline lookup yields CDR1 SQVTM and CDR2 ANQGSEA. This CDR3 is 13 amino acids long. The V and J ends lost 6 bases and 4 bases, in that order; junction bases with no gene match: 6. The CDR3 sequence: CSVQTGGRETQYF. The DNA for the CDR3 is TGCAGCGTGCAGACAGGGGGAAGAGAGACCCAGTACTTC.

The chain links TRBV9 to TRBJ1-3; the D gene is possibly TRBD1 (6 bases). The germline CDR1 and CDR2 sequences are SGDLS and YYNGEE. The CDR3 has 14 amino acids. V dropped 4 bases and J dropped 0 bases, with 8 bases sitting between them. CDR3 in amino acids: CASSPGDSGNTIYF. CDR3 coding DNA: TGTGCCAGCAGCCCAGGGGACTCTGGAAACACCATATATTTT.

The chain carries TRBV13 and TRBJ1-3; D ambiguous. The CDR3 runs to 16 residues. Germline CDR1 and CDR2: PRHDT and FYEKMQ (reference sequence). Trimming shortened V by 4 bases and J by 4 bases, and 17 bases separated the two germline ends. For the CDR3, the DNA is TGTGCCAGCAGCTCCCAGCCCGCCGGCATCGGAAACACCATATATTTT. It translates to CASSSQPAGIGNTIYF.

The chain uses TRBV6-1 and TRBJ2-1, with 10 bases lining up with TRBD1. V was clipped by 1 base and J by 6 bases; unmatched bases: 0. Germline CDR1 and CDR2: MNHNS and SASEGT. The CDR3 is 14 amino acids. CDR3 protein: CASSEGTGGNEQFF. CDR3 nucleotide sequence: TGTGCCAGCAGTGAAGGGACAGGGGGCAATGAGCAGTTCTTC.

The V call is TRBV5-1, the J call TRBJ2-5; D gene unclear. V was shortened by 2 bases and J by 9 bases, with 14 bases between the two germline ends. The CDR3 contains 13 residues. CDR1 is SGHRS, CDR2 YFSETQ, per germline. The CDR3, as DNA: TGCGCCAGCAGCTTAGACACCCTCGGGTCCCAGTACTTC. Amino acid sequence: CASSLDTLGSQYF.

The genes are TRBV10-3 and TRBJ2-3, with D maybe TRBD2 (7 bases). V lost 10 bases and J lost 6, with 20 bases in between. Germline V gene data show CDR1 as ENHRY and CDR2 as SYGVKD. The CDR3 covers 14 residues. The CDR3 DNA is TGTGCCACCCTTGGCGGGGGCCCGAGGGATACGCAGTATTTT. Amino acid sequence: CATLGGGPRDTQYF.

J is TRBJ1-1 and V is TRBV11-2, with 7 bases that match TRBD1. The CDR3 totals 13 residues. The V segment lost 2 bases and the J segment 7 bases; nucleotides outside the gene matches: 4. Germline-derived CDR1 and CDR2 are SGHAT and FQNNGV. CDR3 bases: TGTGCCAGCAGCTTAAAACAGGGGTTTGAAGCTTTCTTT. Translating gives CASSLKQGFEAFF.

The chain combines TRBV7-9 with TRBJ2-7; 7 bases match TRBD2. The CDR3 consists of 14 residues. J gave up 7 bases and V 2 bases, and 8 bases lay outside the gene matches. Germline loops: CDR1 SEHNR, CDR2 FQNEAQ (reference sequence). The CDR3 nucleotides are TGTGCCAGCAGCTTACCCAGGGACTATGGTGAGCAGTACTTC. As protein: CASSLPRDYGEQYF.

This chain connects TRBV29-1 to TRBJ1-6, with D unresolved. This CDR3 spans 13 amino acids. With 6 bases removed from V and 0 bases from J, the gap between germline ends came to 6 bases. The germline V gene encodes CDR1 SQVTM and CDR2 ANQGSEA. The CDR3 protein is CSVSSSYNSPLHF. CDR3 DNA: TGCAGCGTATCCAGCTCCTATAATTCACCCCTCCACTTT.

This clone has more than one count but fewer than ten. V gene TRBV10-1 combines with J gene TRBJ2-1; D not resolved. Germline V gives CDR1 WNHNN, CDR2 SYGVQD (reference sequence). Deletions cut 2 bases from V and 5 bases from J, with 13 bases between. The CDR3 consists of 15 residues. The CDR3 DNA follows: TGCGCCAGCAGTGAGATAGGCGCCCGAGACAATGAGCAGTTCTTC. As protein: CASSEIGARDNEQFF.

The V call is TRBV6-1, the J call TRBJ1-6; possibly TRBD1 for D (5 bases). The CDR3 has 15 amino acids. Trimming left V 4 bases short and J 8 bases short, with 15 bases between. CDR1 is MNHNS and CDR2 is SASEGT in the germline V gene. The CDR3 loop is CASSVSVLGDSPLHF. The CDR3 DNA follows: TGTGCCAGCAGTGTGTCGGTGCTAGGGGATTCACCCCTCCACTTT.

This rearrangement joins TRBV7-8 to TRBJ1-3; the D is unclear. This CDR3 has 17 amino acids. CDR1 is SGHVS and CDR2 is FQNEAQ in the germline V gene. The V end was cut by 5 bases, the J end by 0 bases, with 17 bases between. Here the CDR3 DNA reads TGTGCCAGCAGCAGGGAACTAGGACTTCCCTCTGGAAACACCATATATTTT. Its translation: CASSRELGLPSGNTIYF.

The gene calls are TRBV6-5 and TRBJ2-7; the match to TRBD2 covers 8 bases. V was clipped by 5 bases and J by 6 bases; unmatched bases: 9. CDR1 MNHEY and CDR2 SVGAGI come from the germline V gene. The CDR3 consists of 14 residues. This chain's CDR3 is CASSKPGLVTEQYF. The DNA of the CDR3 is TGTGCCAGCAGTAAACCGGGACTAGTCACCGAGCAGTACTTC.

This clone was found once. This sequence joins TRBV19 and TRBJ1-6; no definite D call. V was clipped by 4 bases and J by 7 bases, with 14 bases between them. The CDR3 consists of 15 residues. From germline, CDR1 is LNHDA and CDR2 SQIVND (reference sequence). This CDR3 reads CASSKTGEGNSPLHF. Here the CDR3 DNA reads TGTGCCAGTAGTAAAACCGGGGAGGGCAATTCACCCCTCCACTTT.

This sequence joins TRBV5-6 and TRBJ1-5; the D gene is possibly TRBD1 (6 bases). Looked up from germline, CDR1 is SGHDT and CDR2 is YYEEEE. CDR3 length: 15 amino acids. V lost 4 bases and J lost 4, with 15 bases in between. CDR3 protein: CASSRNPTGNQPQHF. The CDR3 nucleotides read TGTGCCAGCAGCCGAAATCCGACAGGTAATCAGCCCCAGCATTTT.

This chain uses TRBV27 with TRBJ2-7; either TRBD1 or TRBD2 may fit D (5 bases each). The CDR3 sequence is 18 residues long. CDR1 and CDR2 (germline): MNHEY, SMNVEV (reference sequence). Trimming took 4 bases from V and 0 from J, leaving 22 bases between them. The CDR3 region is CASSSVGGGPASSYEQYF. DNA of the CDR3: TGTGCCAGCAGTTCCGTGGGTGGGGGACCTGCGAGCTCCTACGAGCAGTACTTC.

The chain is built from TRBV29-1 and TRBJ2-3; perhaps TRBD1 as D (5 bases). The CDR3 extends over 13 amino acids. The V gene's germline CDR1 is SQVTM and CDR2 ANQGSEA. Trimming stripped 7 bases from V and 0 bases from J, with 11 bases between. The CDR3 DNA follows: TGCAGCGCTGGTCCAGGGAGCACAGATACGCAGTATTTT. Protein product: CSAGPGSTDTQYF.

V usage is TRBV5-1 and J usage is TRBJ1-1, with 7 bases fitting TRBD1. V lost 3 bases, J lost 8 bases, and 7 bases stayed unmatched. CDR1 is SGHRS, CDR2 YFSETQ, per germline. The CDR3 runs to 13 residues. This CDR3 is CASSSRSGGEAFF. The CDR3 DNA follows: TGCGCCAGCAGCTCCAGATCAGGGGGAGAAGCTTTCTTT. The full variable domain, its missing parts supplied by reference TRBV5-1 and TRBJ1-1, is KAGVTQTPRYLIKTRGQQVTLSCSPISGHRSVSWYQQTPGQGLQFLFEYFSETQRNKGNFPGRFSGRQFSNSRSEMNVSTLELGDSALYLCASSSRSGGEAFFGQGTRLTVV.

The rearrangement links TRBV6-6 to TRBJ1-2, with 7 bases identical to TRBD1. Germline CDR1 and CDR2: MNHNY and SVGAGI (reference sequence). V was clipped by 4 bases and J by 5 bases; unmatched bases: 13. The CDR3 has 16 amino acids. The CDR3 DNA sequence: TGTGCCAGCAGTTCGAATGGGGTCCGGGACAGTTATGGCTACACCTTC. This encodes CASSSNGVRDSYGYTF.

This chain connects TRBV4-3 to TRBJ2-2, with D tentatively TRBD1 (6 bases). The ends were cut back, 3 bases at V and 6 bases at J, with 11 bases in the middle. This CDR3 comprises 14 residues. Per the germline V gene, CDR1 is LGHNA and CDR2 is YSLEER. The CDR3 here is CASSHPGVAGELFF. The CDR3 DNA sequence: TGCGCCAGCAGCCACCCAGGGGTCGCCGGGGAGCTGTTTTTT.

The chain is built from TRBV7-9 and TRBJ1-4, with D perhaps TRBD1 (5 bases). Trimming stripped 8 bases from V and 4 bases from J, with 17 bases between. The CDR3 length is 15 residues. The germline V gene has CDR1 SEHNR and CDR2 FQNEAQ (reference sequence). DNA for the CDR3: TGTGCCAGCCGTGCTGCGGGGCATAATAATGAAAAACTGTTTTTT. Translated: CASRAAGHNNEKLFF.

The chain links TRBV28 to TRBJ2-7, with TRBD2 identical over 16 bases. Trimming took 2 bases from V and 6 from J; bases not matched to a gene: 7. The CDR3 runs to 17 residues. Germline V CDR1 and CDR2: MDHEN, SYDVKM. The CDR3 region has the DNA TGTGCCAGCAGTTTAAATAGGGGACTAGCGGGGGGGGGCGAGCAGTACTTC. It encodes CASSLNRGLAGGGEQYF.